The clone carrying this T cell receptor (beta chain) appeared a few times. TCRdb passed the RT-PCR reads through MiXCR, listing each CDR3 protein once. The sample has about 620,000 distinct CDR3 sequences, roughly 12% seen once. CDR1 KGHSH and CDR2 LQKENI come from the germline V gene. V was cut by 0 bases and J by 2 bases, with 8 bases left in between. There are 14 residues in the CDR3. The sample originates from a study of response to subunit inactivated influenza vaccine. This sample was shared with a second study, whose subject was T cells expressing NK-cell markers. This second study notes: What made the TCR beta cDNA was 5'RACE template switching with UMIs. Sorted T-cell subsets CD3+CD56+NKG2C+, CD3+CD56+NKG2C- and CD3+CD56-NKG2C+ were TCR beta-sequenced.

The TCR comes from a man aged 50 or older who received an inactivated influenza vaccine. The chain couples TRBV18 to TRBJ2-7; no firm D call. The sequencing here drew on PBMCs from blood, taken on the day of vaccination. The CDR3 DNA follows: TGTGCCAGCTCACCACCGGTTCTCCCCTACGAGCAGTACTTC. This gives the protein CASSPPVLPYEQYF. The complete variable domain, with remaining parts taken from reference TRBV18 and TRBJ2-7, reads NAGVMQNPRHLVRRRGQEARLRCSPMKGHSHVYWYRQLPEEGLKFMVYLQKENIIDESGMPKERFSAEFPKEGPSILRIQQVVRGDSAAYFCASSPPVLPYEQYFGPGTRLTVT.